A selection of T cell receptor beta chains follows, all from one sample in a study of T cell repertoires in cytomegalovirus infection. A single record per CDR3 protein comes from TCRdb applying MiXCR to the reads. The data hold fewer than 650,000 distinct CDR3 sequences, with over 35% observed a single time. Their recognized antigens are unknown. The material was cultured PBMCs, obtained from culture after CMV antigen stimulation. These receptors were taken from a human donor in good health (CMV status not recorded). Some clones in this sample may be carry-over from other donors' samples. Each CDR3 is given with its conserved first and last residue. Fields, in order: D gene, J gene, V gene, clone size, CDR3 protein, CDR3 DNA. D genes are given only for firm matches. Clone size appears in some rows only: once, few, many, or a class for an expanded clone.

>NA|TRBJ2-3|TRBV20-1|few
CSASSTDTQYF
TGCAGTGCTTCTAGCACAGATACGCAGTATTTT
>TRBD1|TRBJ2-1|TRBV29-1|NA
CSVGDSSYNEQFF
TGCAGCGTTGGGGACAGTTCCTACAATGAGCAGTTCTTC
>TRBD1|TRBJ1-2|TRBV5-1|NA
CASSSGTVVGYGYTF
TGCGCCAGCAGCTCCGGGACAGTGGTGGGTTATGGCTACACCTTC
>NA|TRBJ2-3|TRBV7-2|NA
CASSPGPADTQYF
TGTGCCAGCAGCCCCGGGCCCGCAGATACGCAGTATTTT
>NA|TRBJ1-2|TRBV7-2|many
CASSRGGTYYGYTF
TGTGCCAGCAGCCGGGGGGGGACGTACTATGGCTACACCTTC
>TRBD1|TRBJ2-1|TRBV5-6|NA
CASSFLPTGHSYNEQFF
TGTGCCAGCAGCTTCCTTCCGACAGGGCATTCCTACAATGAGCAGTTCTTC
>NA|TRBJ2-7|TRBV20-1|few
CSARPPGSPYEQYF
TGCAGTGCTAGGCCTCCGGGCAGTCCCTACGAGCAGTACTTC
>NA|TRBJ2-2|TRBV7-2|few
CASRRTRDGSSGELFF
TGTGCCAGCAGACGAACCCGGGACGGATCCTCGGGGGAGCTGTTTTTT
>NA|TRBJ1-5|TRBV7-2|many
CASSPRGVGNQPQHF
TGTGCCAGCAGCCCCCGAGGGGTGGGCAATCAGCCCCAGCATTTT
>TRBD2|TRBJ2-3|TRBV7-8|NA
CASNWGEREVSTDTQYF
TGTGCCAGCAACTGGGGAGAGCGGGAGGTCAGCACAGATACGCAGTATTTT
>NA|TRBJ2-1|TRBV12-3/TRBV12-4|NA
CASRSYGNEQFF
TGTGCCAGCAGATCATACGGTAATGAGCAGTTCTTC
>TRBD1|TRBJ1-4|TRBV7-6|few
CASSRQGLNEKLFF
TGTGCCAGCAGCCGACAGGGCCTTAATGAAAAACTGTTTTTT
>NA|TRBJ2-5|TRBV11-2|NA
CASSQSLEETQYF
TGTGCCAGCAGCCAGAGCTTGGAGGAGACCCAGTACTTC
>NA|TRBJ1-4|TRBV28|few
CASSQSGATNEKLFF
TGTGCCAGCAGCCAATCAGGGGCAACTAATGAAAAACTGTTTTTT
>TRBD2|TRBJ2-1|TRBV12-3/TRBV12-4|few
CASSFLSLANEQFF
TGTGCCAGCAGCTTCCTATCACTAGCGAATGAGCAGTTCTTC
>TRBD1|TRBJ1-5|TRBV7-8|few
CASSWDRVGQPQHF
TGTGCCAGCAGCTGGGACAGGGTGGGTCAGCCCCAGCATTTT
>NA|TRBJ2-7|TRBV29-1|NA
CSVTSAAYEQYF
TGCAGCGTTACCTCGGCCGCCTACGAGCAGTACTTC
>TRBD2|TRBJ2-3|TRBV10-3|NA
CAISESLGLAGLADTQYF
TGTGCCATCAGTGAGTCCCTGGGACTAGCGGGGTTAGCAGATACGCAGTATTTT
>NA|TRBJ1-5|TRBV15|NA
CATRVGGGNQPQHF
TGTGCCACCAGAGTGGGGGGAGGGAATCAGCCCCAGCATTTT
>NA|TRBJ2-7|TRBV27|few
CASSFDEGTRYEQYF
TGTGCCAGCAGTTTCGACGAGGGGACACGCTACGAGCAGTACTTC
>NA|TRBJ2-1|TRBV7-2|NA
CASGWGAGYNEQFF
TGTGCCAGCGGTTGGGGGGCGGGGTACAATGAGCAGTTCTTC
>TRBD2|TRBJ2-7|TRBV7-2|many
CASSWGLAGAEQYF
TGTGCCAGCAGCTGGGGACTAGCGGGAGCTGAGCAGTACTTC
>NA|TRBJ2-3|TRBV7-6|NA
CASSQGHAVTQYF
TGTGCCAGCAGCCAGGGACACGCAGTTACGCAGTATTTT